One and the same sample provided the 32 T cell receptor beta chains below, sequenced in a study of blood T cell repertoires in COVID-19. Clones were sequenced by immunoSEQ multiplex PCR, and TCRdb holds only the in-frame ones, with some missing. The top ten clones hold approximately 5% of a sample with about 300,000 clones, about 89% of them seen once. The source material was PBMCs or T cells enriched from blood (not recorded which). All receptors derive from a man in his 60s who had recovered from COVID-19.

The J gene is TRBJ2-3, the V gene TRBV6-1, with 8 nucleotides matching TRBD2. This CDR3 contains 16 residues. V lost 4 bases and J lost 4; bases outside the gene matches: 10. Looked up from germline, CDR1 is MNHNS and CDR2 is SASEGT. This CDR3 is CASSARGALQSDTQYF. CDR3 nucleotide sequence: TGTGCCAGCAGTGCGCGGGGGGCGCTTCAATCAGATACGCAGTATTTT.

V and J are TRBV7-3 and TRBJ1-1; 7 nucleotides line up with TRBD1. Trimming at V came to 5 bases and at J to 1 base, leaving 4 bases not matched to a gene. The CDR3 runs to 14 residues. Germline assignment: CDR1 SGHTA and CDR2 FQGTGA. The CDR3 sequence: CASSRDRSNTEAFF. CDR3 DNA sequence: TGTGCCAGCAGCAGGGACAGATCGAACACTGAAGCTTTCTTT. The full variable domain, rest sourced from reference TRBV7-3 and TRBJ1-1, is GAGVSQTPSNKVTEKGKYVELRCDPISGHTALYWYRQSLGQGPEFLIYFQGTGAADDSGLPNDRFFAVRPEGSVSTLKIQRTERGDSAVYLCASSRDRSNTEAFFGQGTRLTVV.

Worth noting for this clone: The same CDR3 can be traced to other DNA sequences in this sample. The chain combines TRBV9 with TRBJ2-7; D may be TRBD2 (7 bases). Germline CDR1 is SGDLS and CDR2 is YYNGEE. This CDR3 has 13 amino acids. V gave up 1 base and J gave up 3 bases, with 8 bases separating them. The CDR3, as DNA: TGTGCCAGCAGCGTAAGGGGGGGCTACGAGCAGTACTTC. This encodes CASSVRGGYEQYF.

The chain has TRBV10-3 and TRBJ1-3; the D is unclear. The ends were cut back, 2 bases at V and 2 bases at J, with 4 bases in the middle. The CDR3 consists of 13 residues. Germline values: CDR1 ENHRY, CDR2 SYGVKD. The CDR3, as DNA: TGTGCCATCAGTGAGCAGGCTGGAAACACCATATATTTT. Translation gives CAISEQAGNTIYF.

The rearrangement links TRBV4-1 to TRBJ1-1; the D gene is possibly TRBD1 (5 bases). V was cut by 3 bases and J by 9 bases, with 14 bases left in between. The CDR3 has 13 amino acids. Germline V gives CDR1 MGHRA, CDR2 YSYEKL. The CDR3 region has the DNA TGCGCCAGCAGCCAGGGGTGGGGCGAAAAAGCTTTCTTT. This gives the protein CASSQGWGEKAFF.

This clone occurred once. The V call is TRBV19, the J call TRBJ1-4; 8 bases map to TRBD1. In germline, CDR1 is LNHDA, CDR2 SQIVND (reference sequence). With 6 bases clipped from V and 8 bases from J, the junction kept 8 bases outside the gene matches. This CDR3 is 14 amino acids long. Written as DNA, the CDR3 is TGTGCCAGTAGCGTCGGCAGGGGGCGGGAAAAACTGTTTTTT. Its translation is CASSVGRGREKLFF.

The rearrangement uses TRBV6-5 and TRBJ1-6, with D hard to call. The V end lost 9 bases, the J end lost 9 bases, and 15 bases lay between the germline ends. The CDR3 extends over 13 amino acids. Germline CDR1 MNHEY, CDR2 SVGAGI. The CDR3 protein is CASLGVFGSPLHF. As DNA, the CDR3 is TGTGCCAGTCTCGGGGTATTTGGTTCACCCCTCCACTTT.

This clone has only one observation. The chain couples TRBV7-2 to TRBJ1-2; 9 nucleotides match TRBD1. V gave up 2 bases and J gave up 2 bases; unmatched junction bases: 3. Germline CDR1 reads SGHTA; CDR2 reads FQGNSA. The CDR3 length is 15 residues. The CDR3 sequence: CASSLWTGANYGYTF. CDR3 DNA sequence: TGTGCCAGCAGCTTATGGACAGGGGCGAACTATGGCTACACCTTC.

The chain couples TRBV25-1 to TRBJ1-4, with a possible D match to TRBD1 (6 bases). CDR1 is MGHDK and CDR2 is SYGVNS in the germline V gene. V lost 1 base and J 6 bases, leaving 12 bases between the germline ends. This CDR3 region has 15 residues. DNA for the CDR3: TGTGCCAGCAGTGAATGGGGGGGGCCGGATGAAAAACTGTTTTTT. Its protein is CASSEWGGPDEKLFF. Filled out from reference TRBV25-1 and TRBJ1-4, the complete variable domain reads EADIYQTPRYLVIGTGKKITLECSQTMGHDKMYWYQQDPGMELHLIHYSYGVNSTEKGDLSSESTVSRIRTEHFPLTLESARPSHTSQYLCASSEWGGPDEKLFFGSGTQLSVL.

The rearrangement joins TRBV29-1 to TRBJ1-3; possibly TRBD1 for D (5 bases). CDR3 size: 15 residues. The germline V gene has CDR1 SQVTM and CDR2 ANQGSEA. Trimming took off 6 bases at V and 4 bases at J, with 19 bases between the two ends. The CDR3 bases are TGCAGCGTCGAGAAATTATACAGGCAGGGAAACACCATATATTTT. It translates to CSVEKLYRQGNTIYF.

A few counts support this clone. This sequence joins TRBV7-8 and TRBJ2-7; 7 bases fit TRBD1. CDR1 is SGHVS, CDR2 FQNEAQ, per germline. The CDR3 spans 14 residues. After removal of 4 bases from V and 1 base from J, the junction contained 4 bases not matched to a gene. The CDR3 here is CASSWTGQSYEQYF. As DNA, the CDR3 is TGTGCCAGCAGCTGGACGGGACAGTCCTACGAGCAGTACTTC.

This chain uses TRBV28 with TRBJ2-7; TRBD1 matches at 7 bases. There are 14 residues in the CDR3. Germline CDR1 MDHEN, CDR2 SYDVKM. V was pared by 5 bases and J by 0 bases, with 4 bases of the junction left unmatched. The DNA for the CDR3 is TGTGCCAGCAGTGAAGACAGGGTCTCCTACGAGCAGTACTTC. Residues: CASSEDRVSYEQYF.

CDR3: CASSDTNHFQETQYF. Here the CDR3 DNA reads TGTGCCAGCAGTGACACTAACCACTTTCAAGAGACCCAGTACTTC. V and J are TRBV6-4 and TRBJ2-5, with D unresolved. Deletions cut 2 bases from V and 2 bases from J, with 12 bases between. Germline V lookup: CDR1 MRHNA, CDR2 SNTAGT. The CDR3 has 15 amino acids.

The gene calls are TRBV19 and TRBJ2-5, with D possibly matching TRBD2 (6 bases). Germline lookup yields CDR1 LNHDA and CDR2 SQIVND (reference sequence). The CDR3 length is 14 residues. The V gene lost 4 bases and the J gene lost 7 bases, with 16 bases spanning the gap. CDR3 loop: CASSTGTLAGTQYF. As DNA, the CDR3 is TGTGCCAGTAGTACAGGGACTTTAGCAGGGACCCAGTACTTC. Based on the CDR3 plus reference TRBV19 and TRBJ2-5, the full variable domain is DGGITQSPKYLFRKEGQNVTLSCEQNLNHDAMYWYRQDPGQGLRLIYYSQIVNDFQKGDIAEGYSVSREKKESFPLTVTSAQKNPTAFYLCASSTGTLAGTQYFGPGTRLLVL.

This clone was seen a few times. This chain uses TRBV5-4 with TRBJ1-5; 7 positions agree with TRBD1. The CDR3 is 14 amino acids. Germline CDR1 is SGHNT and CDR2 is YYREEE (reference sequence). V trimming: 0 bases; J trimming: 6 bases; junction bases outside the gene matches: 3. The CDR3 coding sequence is TGTGCCAGCAGCTTGGGAGGGGGCCGTCAGCCCCAGCATTTT. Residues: CASSLGGGRQPQHF.

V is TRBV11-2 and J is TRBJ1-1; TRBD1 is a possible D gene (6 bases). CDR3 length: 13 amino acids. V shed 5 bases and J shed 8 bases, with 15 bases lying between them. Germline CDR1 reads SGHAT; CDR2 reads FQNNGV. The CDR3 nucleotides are TGTGCCAGCAGCCACCCGTCAGACAGGGAAGCTTTCTTT. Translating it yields CASSHPSDREAFF. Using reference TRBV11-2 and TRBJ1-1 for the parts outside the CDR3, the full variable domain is EAGVAQSPRYKIIEKRQSVAFWCNPISGHATLYWYQQILGQGPKLLIQFQNNGVVDDSQLPKDRFSAERLKGVDSTLKIQPAKLEDSAVYLCASSHPSDREAFFGQGTRLTVV.

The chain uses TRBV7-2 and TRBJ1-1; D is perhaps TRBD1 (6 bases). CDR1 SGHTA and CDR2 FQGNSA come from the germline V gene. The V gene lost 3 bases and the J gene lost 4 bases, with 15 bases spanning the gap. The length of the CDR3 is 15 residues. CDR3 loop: CASSLYDSGATEAFF. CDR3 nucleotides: TGTGCCAGCAGCTTGTATGATTCAGGGGCCACTGAAGCTTTCTTT.

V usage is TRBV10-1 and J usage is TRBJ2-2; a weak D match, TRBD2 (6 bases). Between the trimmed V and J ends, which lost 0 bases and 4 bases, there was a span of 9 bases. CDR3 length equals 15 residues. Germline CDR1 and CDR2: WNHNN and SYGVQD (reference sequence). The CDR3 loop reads CASSESRGGTGELFF. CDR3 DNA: TGCGCCAGCAGTGAGTCTCGGGGAGGCACCGGGGAGCTGTTTTTT.

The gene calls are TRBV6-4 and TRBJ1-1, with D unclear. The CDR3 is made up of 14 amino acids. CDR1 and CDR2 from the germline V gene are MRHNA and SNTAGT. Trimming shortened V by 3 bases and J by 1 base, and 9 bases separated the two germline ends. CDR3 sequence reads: CASSENYGNTEAFF. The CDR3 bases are TGTGCCAGCAGTGAAAACTATGGGAACACTGAAGCTTTCTTT.

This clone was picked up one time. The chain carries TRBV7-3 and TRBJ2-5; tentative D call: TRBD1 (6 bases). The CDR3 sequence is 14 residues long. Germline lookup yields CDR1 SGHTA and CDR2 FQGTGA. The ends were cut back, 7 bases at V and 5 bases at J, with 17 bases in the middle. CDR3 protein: CASTPTGRGETQYF. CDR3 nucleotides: TGTGCCAGCACCCCCACCGGCAGGGGCGAGACCCAGTACTTC.

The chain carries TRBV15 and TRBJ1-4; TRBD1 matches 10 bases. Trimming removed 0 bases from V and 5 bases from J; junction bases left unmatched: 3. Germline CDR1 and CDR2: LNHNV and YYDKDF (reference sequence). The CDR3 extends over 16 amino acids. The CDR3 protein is CATSRDPDRGNEKLFF. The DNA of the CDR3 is TGTGCCACCAGCAGAGATCCGGACAGGGGGAATGAAAAACTGTTTTTT.

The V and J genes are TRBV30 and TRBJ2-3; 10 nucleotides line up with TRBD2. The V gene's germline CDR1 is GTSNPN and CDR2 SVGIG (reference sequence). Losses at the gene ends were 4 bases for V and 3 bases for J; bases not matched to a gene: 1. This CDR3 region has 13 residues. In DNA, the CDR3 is TGTGCCTGGACTAGCGGGAGTACAGATACGCAGTATTTT. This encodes CAWTSGSTDTQYF.

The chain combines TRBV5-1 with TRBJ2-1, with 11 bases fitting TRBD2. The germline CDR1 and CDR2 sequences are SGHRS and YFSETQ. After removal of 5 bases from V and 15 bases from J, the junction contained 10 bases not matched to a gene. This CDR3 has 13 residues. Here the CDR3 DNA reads TGCGCCAGCAGAACTAGCGGGAGCGTGGTTCCGTTCTTC. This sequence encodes CASRTSGSVVPFF.

The CDR3 region is CASSPPPGRGTGELFF. The CDR3 region has the DNA TGCGCCAGCAGTCCCCCCCCGGGTCGGGGCACCGGGGAGCTGTTTTTT. The rearrangement links TRBV23-1 to TRBJ2-2, with TRBD2 as a possible D gene (5 bases). TRBV23-1 carries the ORF label, with uncertain function. The germline V and J ends were trimmed by 4 bases and 4 bases, with 16 bases remaining between them. There are 16 residues in the CDR3.

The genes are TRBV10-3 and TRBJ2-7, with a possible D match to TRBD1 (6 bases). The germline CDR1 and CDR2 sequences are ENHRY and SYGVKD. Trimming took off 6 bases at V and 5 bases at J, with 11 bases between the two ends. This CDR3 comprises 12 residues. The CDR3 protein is CAISPTGNEQYF. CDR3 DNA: TGTGCCATCAGCCCTACAGGGAACGAGCAGTACTTC.

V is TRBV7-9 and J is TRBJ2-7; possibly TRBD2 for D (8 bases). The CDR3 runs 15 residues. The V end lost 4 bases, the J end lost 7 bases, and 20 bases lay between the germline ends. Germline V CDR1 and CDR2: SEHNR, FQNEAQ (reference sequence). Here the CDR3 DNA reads TGTGCCAGCAGCTCAACAGGGGCCGGGAGGGGAGAGCAGTACTTC. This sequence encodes CASSSTGAGRGEQYF.

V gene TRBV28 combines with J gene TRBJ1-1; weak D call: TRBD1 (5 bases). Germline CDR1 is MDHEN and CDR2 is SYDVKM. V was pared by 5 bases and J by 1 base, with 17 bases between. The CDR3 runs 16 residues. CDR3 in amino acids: CASSTPDTLSNTEAFF. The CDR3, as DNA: TGTGCCAGCAGTACCCCGGACACGCTTTCGAACACTGAAGCTTTCTTT. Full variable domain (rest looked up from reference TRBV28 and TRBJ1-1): DVKVTQSSRYLVKRTGEKVFLECVQDMDHENMFWYRQDPGLGLRLIYFSYDVKMKEKGDIPEGYSVSREKKERFSLILESASTNQTSMYLCASSTPDTLSNTEAFFGQGTRLTVV.

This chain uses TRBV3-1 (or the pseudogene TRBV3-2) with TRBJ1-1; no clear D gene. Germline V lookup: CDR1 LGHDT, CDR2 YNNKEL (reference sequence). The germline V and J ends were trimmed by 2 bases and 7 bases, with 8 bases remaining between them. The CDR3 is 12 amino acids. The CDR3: CASSQSVGEAFF. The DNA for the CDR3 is TGTGCCAGCAGCCAATCTGTCGGTGAAGCTTTCTTT.

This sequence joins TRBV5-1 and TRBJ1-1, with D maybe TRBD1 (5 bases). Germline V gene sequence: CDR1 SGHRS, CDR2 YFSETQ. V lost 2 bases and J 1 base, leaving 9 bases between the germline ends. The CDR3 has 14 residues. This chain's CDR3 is CASSFDRPNTEAFF. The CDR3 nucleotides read TGCGCCAGCAGCTTTGACAGACCGAACACTGAAGCTTTCTTT.

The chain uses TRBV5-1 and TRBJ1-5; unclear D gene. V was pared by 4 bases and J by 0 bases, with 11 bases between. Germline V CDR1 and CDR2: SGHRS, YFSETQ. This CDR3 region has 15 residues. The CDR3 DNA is TGCGCCAGCAGCCCGGCCGGGGATAGCAATCAGCCCCAGCATTTT. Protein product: CASSPAGDSNQPQHF.

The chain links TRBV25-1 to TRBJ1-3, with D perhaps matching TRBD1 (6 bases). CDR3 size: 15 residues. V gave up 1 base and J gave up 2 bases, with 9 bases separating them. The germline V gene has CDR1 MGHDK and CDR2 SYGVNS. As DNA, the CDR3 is TGTGCCAGCAGTGAATGGGGGGGGCCTGGAAACACCATATATTTT. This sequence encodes CASSEWGGPGNTIYF.

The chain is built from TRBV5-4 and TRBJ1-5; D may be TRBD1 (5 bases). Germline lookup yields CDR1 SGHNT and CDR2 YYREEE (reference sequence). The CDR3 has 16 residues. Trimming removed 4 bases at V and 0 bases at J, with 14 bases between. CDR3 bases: TGTGCCAGCAGCATCTTTGGGGCGATTAGCAATCAGCCCCAGCATTTT. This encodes CASSIFGAISNQPQHF.